The 14 T cell receptor beta chains below all came from one sample that was sequenced in a study of blood T cell repertoires in COVID-19. The repertoire was sequenced with immunoSEQ multiplex PCR; TCRdb's copy has only in-frame clones and lacks some. This sample has roughly 400,000 clones; just over 90% occur once, and the top ten carry about 0.9%. The sequenced sample consisted of PBMCs or T cells enriched from blood (not recorded which). All receptors derive from a woman aged 40 to 50 who had been exposed to COVID-19.

Written as DNA, the CDR3 is TGTGCCAGCAGACTTACTAGCGGACTATACAATGAGCAGTTCTTC. Encoded protein: CASRLTSGLYNEQFF. The chain employs TRBV6-6 and TRBJ2-1; 8 positions agree with TRBD2. The CDR3 runs to 15 residues. Trimming took 6 bases from V and 4 from J; bases not matched to a gene: 8. Germline CDR1 and CDR2: MNHNY and SVGAGI (reference sequence).

The CDR3 coding sequence is TGCGCCAGCAGTGCGGCGACAGGGGTCCAAGCTTTCTTT. It yields the protein CASSAATGVQAFF. V and J are TRBV10-1 and TRBJ1-1, with 8 bases fitting TRBD1. Per the germline V gene, CDR1 is WNHNN and CDR2 is SYGVQD (reference sequence). The CDR3 runs to 13 residues. V trimming: 4 bases; J trimming: 9 bases; junction bases outside the gene matches: 7.

V is TRBV24-1 and J is TRBJ2-3; 9 nucleotides align to TRBD2. Germline CDR1 is KGHDR and CDR2 is SFDVKD. This CDR3 spans 16 amino acids. The trim removed 3 bases at V and 2 bases at J, leaving 5 bases unmatched. The CDR3 loop reads CATSDTSSGNTDTQYF. The CDR3 coding sequence is TGTGCCACCAGTGATACATCTAGCGGGAACACAGATACGCAGTATTTT.

The V gene is TRBV5-6, the J gene TRBJ1-5; TRBD1 agrees at 8 bases. The junction had 7 bases not matched to a gene; V was cut back by 5 bases and J by 3 bases. The CDR3 consists of 15 residues. Germline lookup yields CDR1 SGHDT and CDR2 YYEEEE. CDR3 protein: CASRRQGWVNQPQHF. CDR3 nucleotides: TGTGCCAGCAGAAGACAGGGGTGGGTCAATCAGCCCCAGCATTTT.

The chain recombines TRBV10-1 with TRBJ2-1; 7 bases are a match to TRBD2. The trim removed 6 bases at V and 4 bases at J, leaving 6 bases unmatched. The CDR3 loop spans 14 amino acids. The germline gives CDR1 WNHNN, CDR2 SYGVQD (reference sequence). DNA for the CDR3: TGCGCCAGCAGCGGGACTAAACCTTACAATGAGCAGTTCTTC. This gives the protein CASSGTKPYNEQFF.

V gene TRBV4-3 combines with J gene TRBJ1-1, with 7 bases that match TRBD1. J lost 3 bases, V lost 0 bases, and 16 bases had no gene match. This CDR3 spans 19 amino acids. Germline CDR1 reads LGHNA; CDR2 reads YSLEER. CDR3 loop: CASSQDIRRETGTDTEAFF. In nucleotides, the CDR3 is TGCGCCAGCAGCCAAGATATTCGGCGTGAGACAGGGACGGACACTGAAGCTTTCTTT.

The chain links TRBV6-6 to TRBJ1-1; D is unclear. The CDR3 spans 15 residues. Germline CDR1 reads MNHNY; CDR2 reads SVGAGI (reference sequence). V gave up 6 bases and J gave up 0 bases, with 14 bases separating them. The CDR3 bases are TGTGCCAGCAGAGTCTCGCGGCTCATGAACACTGAAGCTTTCTTT. Translated, it gives CASRVSRLMNTEAFF.

This clone was detected only once. V is TRBV29-1 and J is TRBJ2-3, with TRBD2 matching 8 bases. V gave up 7 bases and J gave up 2 bases; unmatched junction bases: 5. Germline assignment: CDR1 SQVTM and CDR2 ANQGSEA. This CDR3 is 13 amino acids long. CDR3 nucleotide sequence: TGCAGCGCGGGAGGGGTGGACACAGATACGCAGTATTTT. This encodes CSAGGVDTDTQYF.

V and J are TRBV12-5 and TRBJ1-1, with a tentative D call TRBD1 (5 bases). The germline V and J ends were trimmed by 3 bases and 5 bases, with 13 bases remaining between them. The CDR3 has 14 residues. Germline V CDR1 and CDR2: LGHNT, FRNRAP. This CDR3 reads CASGFETVPTEAFF. The CDR3 DNA sequence: TGTGCTAGTGGTTTTGAGACAGTACCTACTGAAGCTTTCTTT.

J is TRBJ1-6 and V is TRBV14, with 7 positions matching TRBD1. Trimming at V came to 2 bases and at J to 10 bases, leaving 8 bases not matched to a gene. CDR1 is SGHDN, CDR2 FVKESK, per germline. This CDR3 is built from 15 residues. The CDR3 sequence: CASSQIRGGGSPLHF. The CDR3 DNA is TGTGCCAGCAGCCAAATTCGAGGGGGCGGGTCACCCCTCCACTTT.

The gene calls are TRBV3-1 (or the pseudogene TRBV3-2) and TRBJ2-5, with 8 bases fitting TRBD2. The CDR3 has 17 residues. Germline CDR1 and CDR2: LGHDT and YNNKEL (reference sequence). The junction had 11 bases not matched to a gene; V was cut back by 1 base and J by 4 bases. CDR3 DNA: TGTGCCAGCAGCCAAGCGGGACGGGGGGGCCCCCGAGAGACCCAGTACTTC. This encodes CASSQAGRGGPRETQYF.

The J gene is TRBJ2-1, the V gene TRBV3-1 (or the pseudogene TRBV3-2); 10 bases map to TRBD2. The CDR3 is 16 residues long. The J segment lost 9 bases and the V segment lost 8 bases, leaving 16 bases of the junction unmatched. Germline V gene lookup returns CDR1 LGHDT and CDR2 YNNKEL (reference sequence). CDR3 residues: CASQELAGRKSSEQFF. The CDR3 coding sequence is TGTGCCAGCCAGGAACTAGCGGGACGTAAGTCGAGTGAGCAGTTCTTC.

This chain links TRBV5-4 with TRBJ2-3, with 12 nucleotides matching TRBD2. Trimming removed 4 bases from V and 2 bases from J; junction bases left unmatched: 2. Germline V lookup: CDR1 SGHNT, CDR2 YYREEE (reference sequence). The CDR3 length is 15 residues. The DNA of the CDR3 is TGTGCCAGCAGCCGGACTAGCGGGGCCACAGATACGCAGTATTTT. It specifies CASSRTSGATDTQYF.

The V gene is TRBV11-3, the J gene TRBJ2-1; 9 bases agree with TRBD2. The CDR3 runs 18 residues. The V segment lost 0 bases and the J segment 2 bases; nucleotides outside the gene matches: 8. Germline CDR1 and CDR2: SGHNT and YENEEA. DNA of the CDR3: TGTGCCAGCAGCTTAGATGTCGGCGTAGCGGGGGCCTACAATGAGCAGTTCTTC. It encodes CASSLDVGVAGAYNEQFF.